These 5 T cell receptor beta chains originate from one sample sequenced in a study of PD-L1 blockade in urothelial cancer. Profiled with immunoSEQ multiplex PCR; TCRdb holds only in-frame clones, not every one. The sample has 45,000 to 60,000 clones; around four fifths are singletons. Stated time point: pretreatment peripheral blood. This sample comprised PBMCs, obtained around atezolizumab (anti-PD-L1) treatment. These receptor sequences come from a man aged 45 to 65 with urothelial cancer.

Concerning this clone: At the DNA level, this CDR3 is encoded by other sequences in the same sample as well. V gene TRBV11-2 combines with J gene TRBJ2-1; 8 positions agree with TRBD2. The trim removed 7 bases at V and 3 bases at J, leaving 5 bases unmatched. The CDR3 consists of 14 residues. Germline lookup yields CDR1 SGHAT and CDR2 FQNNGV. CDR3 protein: CASKAGAVYNEQFF. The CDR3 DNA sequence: TGTGCCAGCAAAGCGGGAGCGGTCTACAATGAGCAGTTCTTC.

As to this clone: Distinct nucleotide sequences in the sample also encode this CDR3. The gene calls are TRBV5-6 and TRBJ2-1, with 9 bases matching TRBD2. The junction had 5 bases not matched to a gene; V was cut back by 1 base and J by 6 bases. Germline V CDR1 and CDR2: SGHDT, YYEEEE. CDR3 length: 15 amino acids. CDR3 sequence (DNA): TGTGCCAGCAGCTTGAGAGCGGGAGGTATCAATGAGCAGTTCTTC. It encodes CASSLRAGGINEQFF.

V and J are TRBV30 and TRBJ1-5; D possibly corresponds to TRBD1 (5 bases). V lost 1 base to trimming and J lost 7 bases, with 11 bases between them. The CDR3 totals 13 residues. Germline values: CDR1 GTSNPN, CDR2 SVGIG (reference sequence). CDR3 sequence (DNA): TGTGCCTGGAGTGCGGGAGGGGACCAGCCCCAGCATTTT. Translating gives CAWSAGGDQPQHF.

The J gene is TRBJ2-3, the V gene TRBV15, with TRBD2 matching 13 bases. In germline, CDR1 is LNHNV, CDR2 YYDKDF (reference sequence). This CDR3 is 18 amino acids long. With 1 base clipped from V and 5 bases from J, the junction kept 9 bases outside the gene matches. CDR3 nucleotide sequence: TGTGCCACCAGCAGAGCCCCCCGGACTAGCGGGGGTCAAGATACGCAGTATTTT. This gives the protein CATSRAPRTSGGQDTQYF.

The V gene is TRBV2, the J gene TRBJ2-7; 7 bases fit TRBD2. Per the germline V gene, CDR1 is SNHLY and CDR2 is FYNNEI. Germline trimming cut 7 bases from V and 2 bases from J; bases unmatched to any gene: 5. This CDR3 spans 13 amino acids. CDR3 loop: CASNQGGPYEQYV. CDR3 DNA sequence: TGTGCCAGCAATCAGGGAGGGCCCTACGAGCAGTACGTC.